The entry below describes one T cell receptor beta chain. Its antigen is undetermined. Sequencing used immunoSEQ multiplex PCR; TCRdb keeps in-frame clones, though not all of them. The table records about 46,000 clones, about 90% of them present only once. These data originate in a study of T cell responses to AZD1222 COVID-19 vaccine. Regarding the study as a whole: Variant regions that are unmutated are reportedly the target of nearly half of spike-specific TCRs.

Per the germline V gene, CDR1 is MNHEY and CDR2 is SVGAGI. Trimming cost V 6 bases and J 7 bases; bases outside gene matches: 2. This CDR3 is 11 amino acids long. This clonotype was sampled from an adult who received the AZD1222 COVID-19 vaccine. The input for sequencing was peripheral blood, taken 28 days after the second AZD1222 dose. The V and J genes are TRBV6-5 and TRBJ2-7, with 8 bases aligning to TRBD1. The CDR3 loop reads CASRQGDEQYF. In nucleotides, the CDR3 is TGTGCCAGCAGACAGGGGGATGAGCAGTACTTC.